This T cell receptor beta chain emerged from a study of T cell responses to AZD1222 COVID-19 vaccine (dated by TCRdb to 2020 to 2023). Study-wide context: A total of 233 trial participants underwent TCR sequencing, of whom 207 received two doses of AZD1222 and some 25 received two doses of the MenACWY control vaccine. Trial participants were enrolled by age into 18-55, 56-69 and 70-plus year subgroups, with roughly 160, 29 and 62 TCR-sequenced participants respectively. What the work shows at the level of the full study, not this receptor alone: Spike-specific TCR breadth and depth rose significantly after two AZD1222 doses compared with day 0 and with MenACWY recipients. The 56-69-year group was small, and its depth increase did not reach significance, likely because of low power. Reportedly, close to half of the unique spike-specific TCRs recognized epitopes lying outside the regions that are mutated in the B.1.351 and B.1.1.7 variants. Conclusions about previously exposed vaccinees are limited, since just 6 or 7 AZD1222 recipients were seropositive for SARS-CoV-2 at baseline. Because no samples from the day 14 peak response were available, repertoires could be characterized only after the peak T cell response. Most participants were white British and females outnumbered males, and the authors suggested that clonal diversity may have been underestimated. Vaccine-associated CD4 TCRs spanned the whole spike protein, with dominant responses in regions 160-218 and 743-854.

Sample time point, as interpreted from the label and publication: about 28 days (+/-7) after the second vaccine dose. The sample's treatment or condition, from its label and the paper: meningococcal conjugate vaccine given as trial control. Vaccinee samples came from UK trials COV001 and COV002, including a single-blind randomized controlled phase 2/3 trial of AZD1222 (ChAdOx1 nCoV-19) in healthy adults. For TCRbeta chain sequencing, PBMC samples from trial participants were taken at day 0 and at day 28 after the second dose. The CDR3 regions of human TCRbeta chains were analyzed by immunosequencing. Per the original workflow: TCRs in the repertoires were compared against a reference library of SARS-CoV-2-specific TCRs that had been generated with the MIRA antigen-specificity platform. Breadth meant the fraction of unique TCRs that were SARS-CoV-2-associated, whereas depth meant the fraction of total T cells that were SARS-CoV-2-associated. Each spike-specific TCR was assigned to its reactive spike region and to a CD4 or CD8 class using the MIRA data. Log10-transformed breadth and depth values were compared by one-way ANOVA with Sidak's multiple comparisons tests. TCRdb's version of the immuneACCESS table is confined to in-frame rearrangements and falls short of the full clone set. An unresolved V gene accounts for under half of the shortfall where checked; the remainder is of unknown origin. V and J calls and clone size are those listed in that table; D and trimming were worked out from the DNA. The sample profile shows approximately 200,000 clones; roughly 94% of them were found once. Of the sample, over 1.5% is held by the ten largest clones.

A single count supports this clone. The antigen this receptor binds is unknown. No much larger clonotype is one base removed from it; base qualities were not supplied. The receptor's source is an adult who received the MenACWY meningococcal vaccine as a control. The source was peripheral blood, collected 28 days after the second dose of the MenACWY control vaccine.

The DNA sequence is TGTGCCAGCAGTTTAGTCCCGGGACAGGTTAACTATGGCTACACCTTC. The translation is CASSLVPGQVNYGYTF. The V and J genes are TRBV27 and TRBJ1-2; 8 junctional bases match TRBD1. The CDR3 measures 16 amino acids from cysteine to phenylalanine. Here the CDR3 DNA is all that survives: 48 bases in frame from base 1. V and J are trimmed by 2 bases and 1 base, and the gene matches miss 6 bases of the junction. The CDR1 and CDR2 encoded by the germline V gene (reference sequence) are MNHEY and SMNVEV.